What follows is one T cell receptor (beta chain) and its context. Its matching antigen is unknown. Collection occurred without any documented infections or immune events in donors. The data originate from a study of identifying expanded T cells in peripheral blood. TCRdb's copy holds only in-frame clones and misses some; the assay was immunoSEQ multiplex PCR. The repertoire holds about 94,000 clones, with 88% as singletons. This CDR3 is 11 amino acids long. Looked up from germline, CDR1 is SQVTM and CDR2 is ANQGSEA. V lost 6 bases to trimming and J lost 5 bases, with 11 bases between them. Study-level results: Differentially abundant clones: about 1.1 between replicates, about 17 at around 14 days, less than 20 at four. Approximately two-week clone count variance significantly increased as total template count grew.

The sample was blood. The V call is TRBV29-1, the J call TRBJ2-7; maybe TRBD1 (6 bases). This TCR was sampled from a person aged 18 to 75 in good health. The CDR3 here is CSVAGVHEQYF. For the CDR3, the DNA is TGCAGCGTAGCAGGGGTCCACGAGCAGTACTTC.